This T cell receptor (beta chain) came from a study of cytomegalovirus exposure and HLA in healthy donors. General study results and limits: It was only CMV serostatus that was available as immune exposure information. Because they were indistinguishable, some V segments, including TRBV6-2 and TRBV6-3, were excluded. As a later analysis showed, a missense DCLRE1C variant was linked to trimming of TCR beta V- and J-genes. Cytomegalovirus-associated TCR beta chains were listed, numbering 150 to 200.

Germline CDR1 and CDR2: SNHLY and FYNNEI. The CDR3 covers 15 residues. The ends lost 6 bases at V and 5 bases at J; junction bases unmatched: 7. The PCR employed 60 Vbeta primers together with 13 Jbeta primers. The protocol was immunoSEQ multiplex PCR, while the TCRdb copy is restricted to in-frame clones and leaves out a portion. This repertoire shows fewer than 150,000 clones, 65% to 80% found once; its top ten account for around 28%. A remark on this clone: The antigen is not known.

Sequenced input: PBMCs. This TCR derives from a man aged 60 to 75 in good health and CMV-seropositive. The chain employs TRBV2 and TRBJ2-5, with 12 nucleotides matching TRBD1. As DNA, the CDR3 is TGTGCCAGCAGCGCCGGGACAGGGGGCTCGGAGACCCAGTACTTC. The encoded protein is CASSAGTGGSETQYF.